Listed here are 32 T cell receptor beta chains from one sample, sequenced in a study of CD8 T cells in ankylosing spondylitis. TCRdb re-analysed the 5' RACE reads in MiXCR, keeping a single row per CDR3 protein. The sample shows 150,000 to 200,000 distinct CDR3 sequences, around 32% of them seen only once. Sequenced sample: synovial fluid, either unsorted or a sorted T cell fraction (not recorded which). Every receptor here comes from a male donor with ankylosing spondylitis.

This clonotype was recorded a few times. This sequence joins TRBV18 and TRBJ2-1; 10 nucleotides line up with TRBD2. In germline, CDR1 is KGHSH, CDR2 LQKENI. The length of the CDR3 is 19 residues. V trimming: 2 bases; J trimming: 7 bases; junction bases outside the gene matches: 17. The CDR3 is CASSPGLAAIPGRVNEQFF. In DNA form, the CDR3 reads TGTGCCAGCTCACCAGGACTAGCGGCCATCCCTGGTAGAGTGAATGAGCAGTTCTTC.

The chain joins TRBV10-1 to TRBJ1-4; D not resolved. CDR1 is WNHNN and CDR2 is SYGVQD in the germline V gene (reference sequence). V was trimmed by 6 bases and J by 1 base, leaving 15 bases between them. CDR3 size: 16 residues. In DNA, the CDR3 is TGCGCCAGCAGGAGGGCCACGGGGAAAACTAATGAAAAACTGTTTTTT. Translated: CASRRATGKTNEKLFF.

This chain connects TRBV15 to TRBJ1-5; weak D call: TRBD1 (5 bases). Germline V gives CDR1 LNHNV, CDR2 YYDKDF (reference sequence). Deletions cut 0 bases from V and 0 bases from J, with 9 bases between. This CDR3 is 16 amino acids long. CDR3 sequence: CATSRDLGDSNQPQHF. In nucleotides, the CDR3 is TGTGCCACCAGCAGAGATTTGGGGGATAGCAATCAGCCCCAGCATTTT.

The table lists this clonotype with a count of one. The rearrangement links TRBV5-8 to TRBJ1-2, with D unclear. The V end was cut by 2 bases, the J end by 2 bases, with 7 bases between. The length of the CDR3 is 13 residues. Germline CDR1 reads SGHTS; CDR2 reads YDEGEE. CDR3 region: CASSLRLNYGYTF. The CDR3 coding sequence is TGTGCCAGCAGCTTAAGGTTAAACTATGGCTACACCTTC.

This clonotype appeared a few times. V and J are TRBV7-8 and TRBJ1-5; 9 nucleotides align to TRBD1. The V gene's germline CDR1 is SGHVS and CDR2 FQNEAQ. This CDR3 is 15 amino acids long. V was clipped by 6 bases and J by 3 bases; unmatched bases: 6. The CDR3 sequence is CASSMGQGTNQPQHF. The DNA for the CDR3 is TGTGCCAGCAGTATGGGACAGGGCACCAATCAGCCCCAGCATTTT.

This clonotype was observed a handful of times. The V call is TRBV20-1, the J call TRBJ1-5, with 7 bases identical to TRBD1. CDR3 length: 15 amino acids. Germline values: CDR1 DFQATT, CDR2 SNEGSKA (reference sequence). The CDR3 DNA reads TGCAGCGGACAACAGACAGGGTTTCGCAATCAGCCCCAGCATTTT. It codes for CSGQQTGFRNQPQHF.

The rearrangement links TRBV6-5 to TRBJ2-7; TRBD2 aligns across 7 bases. The V and J ends lost 4 bases and 4 bases, in that order; junction bases with no gene match: 7. This CDR3 contains 14 residues. CDR1 and CDR2 from the germline V gene are MNHEY and SVGAGI. CDR3 coding DNA: TGTGCCAGCAGTTTGGGCGGGAGCAAGTACGAGCAGTACTTC. Amino acids: CASSLGGSKYEQYF.

This chain connects TRBV28 to TRBJ2-2; D is possibly TRBD1 (5 bases). The length of the CDR3 is 15 residues. Germline lookup yields CDR1 MDHEN and CDR2 SYDVKM. V was cut by 10 bases and J by 4 bases, with 19 bases left in between. CDR3 bases: TGTGCCACTAGAGGTCAGGGCGGAACCACCGGGGAGCTGTTTTTT. This gives the protein CATRGQGGTTGELFF.

The chain joins TRBV10-3 to TRBJ1-2, with 8 bases aligning to TRBD1. The V and J ends lost 10 bases and 5 bases, in that order; junction bases with no gene match: 12. This CDR3 is 14 amino acids long. CDR1 is ENHRY, CDR2 SYGVKD, per germline. The DNA of the CDR3 is TGTGCCACTGTGCCCGGGACAGGTGTTTATGGCTACACCTTC. The encoded protein is CATVPGTGVYGYTF.

The chain links TRBV28 to TRBJ1-3, with D possibly TRBD1 on 6 matching bases. The ends were cut back, 8 bases at V and 4 bases at J, with 15 bases in the middle. This CDR3 is 14 amino acids long. Germline V CDR1 and CDR2: MDHEN, SYDVKM. CDR3 sequence reads: CASGSLGGGNTIYF. The CDR3, as DNA: TGTGCCAGCGGTTCCTTGGGGGGCGGAAACACCATATATTTT.

This chain connects TRBV20-1 to TRBJ2-3; 12 bases line up with TRBD2. V gave up 1 base and J gave up 7 bases; unmatched junction bases: 12. The CDR3 runs to 17 residues. CDR1 is DFQATT, CDR2 SNEGSKA, per germline (reference sequence). The DNA for the CDR3 is TGCAGTGCTAGAGGGGCTAGCGGGAGGGCCGGATCATATACGCAGTATTTT. It yields the protein CSARGASGRAGSYTQYF.

This clonotype was picked up many times. The chain is built from TRBV5-1 and TRBJ2-2; D might be TRBD1 (5 bases). V was shortened by 4 bases and J by 0 bases, with 13 bases between the two germline ends. CDR3 size: 16 residues. The germline V gene has CDR1 SGHRS and CDR2 YFSETQ. CDR3 DNA: TGCGCCAGCAGCCCTCGACAGCTCTCGAACACCGGGGAGCTGTTTTTT. Translated: CASSPRQLSNTGELFF.

The chain carries TRBV28 and TRBJ1-2; D gene unclear. Germline CDR1 is MDHEN and CDR2 is SYDVKM. Trimming removed 5 bases from V and 8 bases from J, with 12 bases in between. The CDR3 covers 12 residues. The CDR3 DNA sequence: TGTGCCAGCAGTGACGGGGTGCTAGGCTACACCTTC. Translated, it gives CASSDGVLGYTF.

The chain links TRBV14 to TRBJ1-1, with 7 bases that match TRBD1. With V trimmed by 4 bases and J by 5 bases, 13 bases remained unmatched. The germline V gene encodes CDR1 SGHDN and CDR2 FVKESK. CDR3 length: 16 residues. This CDR3 is CASSPPLTGSRTEAFF. The CDR3 nucleotides read TGTGCCAGCAGCCCCCCCCTGACAGGGAGTAGGACTGAAGCTTTCTTT.

This clonotype has only a few counts. The chain links TRBV5-6 to TRBJ2-5; the D call may be TRBD1 or TRBD2 (6 bases each). The CDR3 has 15 residues. Germline assignment: CDR1 SGHDT and CDR2 YYEEEE. Deletions cut 0 bases from V and 2 bases from J, with 11 bases between. In nucleotides, the CDR3 is TGTGCCAGCAGCTTGGCAGGAGGGGGTCAAGAGACCCAGTACTTC. It codes for CASSLAGGGQETQYF.

This clonotype appeared many times. V gene TRBV25-1 combines with J gene TRBJ2-5; D is ambiguous. Trimming pared 2 bases from V and 2 bases from J, leaving 6 bases between. From germline, CDR1 is MGHDK and CDR2 SYGVNS. The CDR3 contains 13 residues. The CDR3 bases are TGTGCCAGCAGTGAACCCAATCAAGAGACCCAGTACTTC. Protein: CASSEPNQETQYF.

This clonotype was seen ten or more times. This chain links TRBV3-1 with TRBJ2-5, with 11 nucleotides matching TRBD2. Trimming at V came to 0 bases and at J to 2 bases, leaving 5 bases not matched to a gene. The CDR3 is 17 amino acids. The germline V gene encodes CDR1 LGHDT and CDR2 YNNKEL (reference sequence). Here the CDR3 reads CASSQEGVAGGQETQYF. The CDR3 DNA reads TGTGCCAGCAGCCAAGAAGGGGTAGCGGGGGGGCAAGAGACCCAGTACTTC.

The V and J genes are TRBV9 and TRBJ1-6, with D maybe TRBD1 (5 bases). The CDR3 has 12 residues. V lost 6 bases and J 13 bases, leaving 14 bases between the germline ends. CDR1 SGDLS and CDR2 YYNGEE come from the germline V gene. The CDR3 DNA reads TGTGCCAGCACCACTGACAGTGGGCCCCTCCACTTT. Translated, it gives CASTTDSGPLHF.

A few counts support this clonotype. V is TRBV20-1 and J is TRBJ2-7; 8 positions agree with TRBD2. Germline CDR1 DFQATT, CDR2 SNEGSKA (reference sequence). The CDR3 runs to 14 residues. Trimming removed 5 bases from V and 1 base from J; junction bases left unmatched: 7. CDR3 in DNA: TGCAGTGCTCGCTACGCGGGGGGTTCCTACGAGCAGTACTTC. It is translated as CSARYAGGSYEQYF.

The chain carries TRBV2 and TRBJ2-7; 7 bases map to TRBD2. CDR3 length: 13 residues. V was pared by 6 bases and J by 3 bases, with 5 bases of the junction left unmatched. Germline V gene data show CDR1 as SNHLY and CDR2 as FYNNEI. CDR3 DNA sequence: TGTGCCAGCAGACTAGCGCTTAACTACGAGCAGTACTTC. Its translation: CASRLALNYEQYF.

This clonotype has only a few counts. The chain couples TRBV20-1 to TRBJ2-7, with D maybe TRBD1 (6 bases). V was cut by 6 bases and J by 7 bases, with 22 bases left in between. This CDR3 is 14 amino acids long. Germline loops: CDR1 DFQATT, CDR2 SNEGSKA (reference sequence). As DNA, the CDR3 is TGCAGTGCCCCCCGCGCTGGGGCAACAGGGGAGCAGTACTTC. This translates into CSAPRAGATGEQYF.

This clonotype was detected many times. The chain employs TRBV7-3 and TRBJ1-1; TRBD1 is a possible D gene (5 bases). There are 14 residues in the CDR3. The germline CDR1 and CDR2 sequences are SGHTA and FQGTGA. With 4 bases removed from V and 4 bases from J, the gap between germline ends came to 13 bases. The CDR3, as DNA: TGTGCCAGCAGCTCAACCGGGACGGCCACTGAAGCTTTCTTT. As protein: CASSSTGTATEAFF. The entire variable domain, with the rest obtained from reference TRBV7-3 and TRBJ1-1, is as follows: GAGVSQTPSNKVTEKGKYVELRCDPISGHTALYWYRQSLGQGPEFLIYFQGTGAADDSGLPNDRFFAVRPEGSVSTLKIQRTERGDSAVYLCASSSTGTATEAFFGQGTRLTVV.

This sequence joins TRBV7-3 and TRBJ2-1; D is possibly TRBD1 (5 bases). Trimming stripped 2 bases from V and 10 bases from J, with 18 bases between. The CDR3 runs to 15 residues. Germline values: CDR1 SGHTA, CDR2 FQGTGA. CDR3 protein: CASSLAAGPLEEQFF. In DNA, the CDR3 is TGTGCCAGCAGCTTAGCGGCAGGGCCCCTTGAGGAGCAGTTCTTC. Together with reference TRBV7-3 and TRBJ2-1, the CDR3 gives the full variable domain: GAGVSQTPSNKVTEKGKYVELRCDPISGHTALYWYRQSLGQGPEFLIYFQGTGAADDSGLPNDRFFAVRPEGSVSTLKIQRTERGDSAVYLCASSLAAGPLEEQFFGPGTRLTVL.

The chain combines TRBV18 with TRBJ2-1; tentatively, D is TRBD2 (5 bases). V lost 1 base, J lost 5 bases, and 6 bases lay in between. CDR1 is KGHSH and CDR2 is LQKENI in the germline V gene. The CDR3 length is 13 residues. The CDR3 coding sequence is TGTGCCAGCTCACCACGGGGAGACAATGAGCAGTTCTTC. Translating it yields CASSPRGDNEQFF.

The rearrangement joins TRBV27 to TRBJ2-1, with D unresolved. This CDR3 has 13 residues. Germline V gene lookup returns CDR1 MNHEY and CDR2 SMNVEV (reference sequence). Trimming shortened V by 7 bases and J by 0 bases, and 7 bases separated the two germline ends. The CDR3 coding sequence is TGTGCCAGCACTGACGGCTCCTACAATGAGCAGTTCTTC. Translation: CASTDGSYNEQFF.

This clonotype has at least ten counts. The gene calls are TRBV12-3 or TRBV12-4 and TRBJ2-1; D unclear. The CDR3 covers 14 residues. V was trimmed by 5 bases and J by 7 bases, leaving 15 bases between them. CDR3 in DNA: TGTGCCAGCAGTGGCCAAATAGCTGGGAATGAGCAGTTCTTC. It translates to CASSGQIAGNEQFF.

This clonotype appeared a few times. V usage is TRBV5-1 and J usage is TRBJ1-6, with D unclear. V dropped 5 bases and J dropped 5 bases, with 14 bases sitting between them. Germline CDR1 is SGHRS and CDR2 is YFSETQ. The CDR3 spans 15 residues. The CDR3 protein is CASRGEAMNNSPLHF. DNA of the CDR3: TGCGCCAGCAGAGGAGAAGCCATGAATAATTCACCCCTCCACTTT.

The chain carries TRBV3-1 and TRBJ2-2; 7 nucleotides match TRBD1. Germline V gene data show CDR1 as LGHDT and CDR2 as YNNKEL (reference sequence). The CDR3 runs to 14 residues. Trimming removed 4 bases from V and 6 bases from J; junction bases left unmatched: 5. The CDR3 sequence: CASSLKGGSGELFF. The DNA of the CDR3 is TGTGCCAGCAGCCTAAAAGGGGGCTCCGGGGAGCTGTTTTTT.

The V call is TRBV12-3 or TRBV12-4, the J call TRBJ1-2, with D uncertain. Trimming stripped 2 bases from V and 7 bases from J, with 14 bases between. This CDR3 has 14 residues. The CDR3 here is CASSLNSGSSGYTF. CDR3 sequence (DNA): TGTGCCAGCAGTTTAAATTCGGGGAGCAGTGGCTACACCTTC.

The gene calls are TRBV5-6 and TRBJ2-7, with D maybe TRBD1 (6 bases). The CDR3 is 16 amino acids. CDR1 is SGHDT, CDR2 YYEEEE, per germline. V was pared by 2 bases and J by 6 bases, with 21 bases between. This chain's CDR3 is CASSLTGSPWGTEQYF. CDR3 nucleotides: TGTGCCAGCAGCTTAACAGGGTCTCCTTGGGGTACCGAGCAGTACTTC.

This clonotype was found many times. The chain carries TRBV5-1 and TRBJ2-5; D could derive from TRBD1 or TRBD2 (6 bases each). V lost 4 bases and J lost 5, with 15 bases in between. CDR1 is SGHRS, CDR2 YFSETQ, per germline. The CDR3 has 14 amino acids. DNA of the CDR3: TGCGCCAGCAGCCCACAGGGAGGTGGGGAGACCCAGTACTTC. Translation: CASSPQGGGETQYF. The full variable domain, completed using reference TRBV5-1 and TRBJ2-5, is KAGVTQTPRYLIKTRGQQVTLSCSPISGHRSVSWYQQTPGQGLQFLFEYFSETQRNKGNFPGRFSGRQFSNSRSEMNVSTLELGDSALYLCASSPQGGGETQYFGPGTRLLVL.

This chain uses TRBV5-1 with TRBJ2-3; maybe TRBD2 (6 bases). Germline CDR1 and CDR2: SGHRS and YFSETQ. CDR3 length equals 14 residues. The V end was cut by 3 bases, the J end by 3 bases, with 11 bases between. CDR3 bases: TGCGCCAGCAGCTGGGAGGTTAGAACAGATACGCAGTATTTT. Protein sequence: CASSWEVRTDTQYF. Based on the CDR3 plus reference TRBV5-1 and TRBJ2-3, the full variable domain is KAGVTQTPRYLIKTRGQQVTLSCSPISGHRSVSWYQQTPGQGLQFLFEYFSETQRNKGNFPGRFSGRQFSNSRSEMNVSTLELGDSALYLCASSWEVRTDTQYFGPGTRLTVL.